Each of the 25 T cell receptor beta chains below was sequenced from the same sample in a study of blood T cell repertoires in COVID-19. This table comes from immunoSEQ multiplex PCR, and its TCRdb copy is limited to in-frame clones, with some not included. The repertoire includes some 320,000 clones, about nine tenths of them detected once, and approximately 2.5% sits in the top ten. The sample comprised PBMCs or T cells enriched from blood (not recorded which). The receptors derive from a man in his 60s who had recovered from COVID-19.

The V call is TRBV5-6, the J call TRBJ2-1, with 14 bases aligning to TRBD2. The CDR3 runs to 15 residues. Trimming at V came to 4 bases and at J to 10 bases, leaving 7 bases not matched to a gene. Germline assignment: CDR1 SGHDT and CDR2 YYEEEE. The CDR3 region is CASSRGTSGSWEQFF. As DNA, the CDR3 is TGTGCCAGCAGCCGTGGGACTAGCGGGAGTTGGGAGCAGTTCTTC.

The genes are TRBV9 and TRBJ2-3; 8 nucleotides match TRBD2. The germline CDR1 and CDR2 sequences are SGDLS and YYNGEE. Trimming took 3 bases from V and 4 from J; bases not matched to a gene: 13. The CDR3 contains 17 residues. The DNA for the CDR3 is TGTGCCAGCAGCGCGAAGAGCGGGGGCACGTTCGCAGATACGCAGTATTTT. Its translation: CASSAKSGGTFADTQYF.

Here the CDR3 reads CASSRYLQGDSPLHF. The CDR3 DNA sequence: TGCGCCAGCAGCCGATACCTACAGGGGGATTCACCCCTCCACTTT. This sequence joins TRBV4-3 and TRBJ1-6, with 8 bases matching TRBD1. This CDR3 contains 15 residues. V shed 4 bases and J 8 bases; nucleotides not matched to a gene: 7. Germline V CDR1 and CDR2: LGHNA, YSLEER.

The chain links TRBV9 to TRBJ1-1; weak D call: TRBD1 (6 bases). Between the trimmed V and J ends, which lost 4 bases and 4 bases, there was a span of 14 bases. Germline loops: CDR1 SGDLS, CDR2 YYNGEE. This CDR3 is 14 amino acids long. The chain's CDR3 is CASSPNQGLTEAFF. As DNA, the CDR3 is TGTGCCAGCAGCCCGAACCAGGGGCTCACTGAAGCTTTCTTT.

This chain uses TRBV6-5 with TRBJ1-5; 8 positions match TRBD1. This CDR3 spans 14 amino acids. Germline lookup yields CDR1 MNHEY and CDR2 SVGAGI. J lost 6 bases, V lost 7 bases, and 8 bases had no gene match. CDR3 region: CASKGQGASQPQHF. CDR3 in DNA: TGTGCCAGCAAAGGGCAGGGGGCTAGTCAGCCCCAGCATTTT.

This clone was recorded only once. The chain employs TRBV6-2 or TRBV6-3 and TRBJ2-4; D remains ambiguous. The V and J ends lost 2 bases and 6 bases respectively, with 17 bases between them. The CDR3 is 16 residues long. Germline-derived CDR1 and CDR2 are MNHEY and SVGEGT. The CDR3 DNA reads TGTGCCAGCAGTTACCAGGCAGGCAGCCCCCCAAACATTCAGTACTTC. Its protein is CASSYQAGSPPNIQYF.

This clone was seen a few times. In DNA, the CDR3 is TGTGCCAGCAGCCTGACTAGTCACGAGCAGTACTTC. Residues: CASSLTSHEQYF. The chain carries TRBV6-5 and TRBJ2-7, with a weak D call TRBD2 (6 bases). Per the germline V gene, CDR1 is MNHEY and CDR2 is SVGAGI. The CDR3 contains 12 residues. V lost 6 bases and J 5 bases, leaving 11 bases between the germline ends.

The CDR3 spells CASSMGSSGNTEAFF. The CDR3 bases are TGTGCCAGTAGTATGGGCTCGAGCGGAAACACTGAAGCTTTCTTT. This sequence joins TRBV19 and TRBJ1-1; D is uncertain. The V end lost 3 bases, the J end lost 2 bases, and 13 bases lay between the germline ends. Germline V CDR1 and CDR2: LNHDA, SQIVND (reference sequence). There are 15 residues in the CDR3.

This clone was seen only once. DNA for the CDR3: TGTGCCACTATGGTAGGTCGGGGACAGGGGAGCCCTGAGCAGTTCTTC. Translation: CATMVGRGQGSPEQFF. This chain uses TRBV5-4 with TRBJ2-1, with 10 bases matching TRBD1. After removal of 9 bases from V and 9 bases from J, the junction contained 18 bases not matched to a gene. The CDR3 contains 16 residues. CDR1 is SGHNT and CDR2 is YYREEE in the germline V gene (reference sequence). The full variable domain, in which reference TRBV5-4 and TRBJ2-1 provide the parts outside the CDR3, is ETGVTQSPTHLIKTRGQQVTLRCSSQSGHNTVSWYQQALGQGPQFIFQYYREEENGRGNFPPRFSGLQFPNYSSELNVNALELDDSALYLCATMVGRGQGSPEQFFGPGTRLTVL.

This clone was counted between two and nine times. The chain joins TRBV7-9 to TRBJ1-4; D might be TRBD1 (5 bases). The CDR3 is 16 amino acids. V was cut by 0 bases and J by 5 bases, with 13 bases left in between. CDR1 and CDR2 (germline): SEHNR, FQNEAQ (reference sequence). The CDR3 nucleotides are TGTGCCAGCAGCTTAGCGGCCAGACAGCACAATGAAAAACTGTTTTTT. Its protein is CASSLAARQHNEKLFF.

The gene calls are TRBV7-8 and TRBJ2-1; D might be TRBD2 (6 bases). The CDR3 loop spans 16 amino acids. Germline CDR1 SGHVS, CDR2 FQNEAQ. Between the trimmed V and J ends, which lost 0 bases and 1 base, there was a span of 10 bases. The CDR3 DNA is TGTGCCAGCAGCTTAGCGGGGGGTTGGTCCTACAATGAGCAGTTCTTC. This translates into CASSLAGGWSYNEQFF.

V gene TRBV5-1 combines with J gene TRBJ1-5, with 9 bases aligning to TRBD1. Germline CDR1 SGHRS, CDR2 YFSETQ. The CDR3 has 15 residues. J lost 4 bases, V lost 4 bases, and 6 bases had no gene match. For the CDR3, the DNA is TGCGCCAGCAGCCCTAGGACAGGGGTGAATCAGCCCCAGCATTTT. It codes for CASSPRTGVNQPQHF.

The chain carries TRBV27 and TRBJ2-7; 7 bases fit TRBD2. This CDR3 is built from 14 residues. The germline CDR1 and CDR2 sequences are MNHEY and SMNVEV (reference sequence). Unmatched junction bases numbered 12, after V lost 9 bases and J lost 4 bases. In DNA form, the CDR3 reads TGTGCCAGTTCCCCCCAGCGGGATGTTTACGAGCAGTACTTC. Its protein is CASSPQRDVYEQYF.

The chain recombines TRBV2 with TRBJ2-1, with D maybe TRBD1 (6 bases). Trimming took 6 bases from V and 0 from J, leaving 12 bases between them. The CDR3 runs to 15 residues. Germline loops: CDR1 SNHLY, CDR2 FYNNEI. Written as DNA, the CDR3 is TGTGCCAGCAGAAAAGGGGGTAGCTCCTACAATGAGCAGTTCTTC. Its protein is CASRKGGSSYNEQFF.

The chain links TRBV6-5 to TRBJ1-6; D is possibly TRBD1 (6 bases). Trimming pared 7 bases from V and 8 bases from J, leaving 18 bases between. CDR1 MNHEY and CDR2 SVGAGI come from the germline V gene. There are 15 residues in the CDR3. The CDR3 region has the DNA TGTGCCAGCAATCTAGCTCAGGGGTTGGATTCACCCCTCCACTTT. It is translated as CASNLAQGLDSPLHF.

The chain is built from TRBV12-3 or TRBV12-4 and TRBJ1-1; D gene unclear. Trimming pared 4 bases from V and 7 bases from J, leaving 10 bases between. The CDR3 totals 12 residues. The CDR3 sequence: CASSSNGREAFF. CDR3 in DNA: TGTGCCAGCAGTTCGAATGGCCGTGAAGCTTTCTTT.

The V call is TRBV5-8, the J call TRBJ2-5, with TRBD1 identical over 10 bases. Losses at the gene ends were 4 bases for V and 4 bases for J; bases not matched to a gene: 7. The germline CDR1 and CDR2 sequences are SGHTS and YDEGEE. CDR3 length: 15 residues. The CDR3 coding sequence is TGTGCCAGCAGCACAGCCGGGACAGGGGCAGAGACCCAGTACTTC. Translation gives CASSTAGTGAETQYF.

This clone was seen only a few times. The chain combines TRBV7-9 with TRBJ1-3; 9 bases align to TRBD1. CDR3 size: 19 residues. Trimming took 1 base from V and 4 from J; bases not matched to a gene: 14. From germline, CDR1 is SEHNR and CDR2 FQNEAQ (reference sequence). In DNA, the CDR3 is TGTGCCAGCAGCTTAGGGATATGGACAGGGGCCGACGGGGGAAACACCATATATTTT. This translates into CASSLGIWTGADGGNTIYF.

V is TRBV7-9 and J is TRBJ2-5; tentatively, D is TRBD2 (6 bases). The CDR3 is 15 amino acids. Trimming cost V 5 bases and J 0 bases, with 13 bases left between them. The germline gives CDR1 SEHNR, CDR2 FQNEAQ (reference sequence). This chain's CDR3 is CASSRGLGYQETQYF. CDR3 bases: TGTGCCAGCAGCCGGGGGTTGGGGTACCAAGAGACCCAGTACTTC.

The chain joins TRBV7-2 to TRBJ2-2, with D perhaps TRBD2 (6 bases). Trimming left V 1 base short and J 4 bases short, with 10 bases between. From germline, CDR1 is SGHTA and CDR2 FQGNSA. This CDR3 spans 15 amino acids. Here the CDR3 DNA reads TGTGCCAGCAGCTTAGATTCGGGGGTCACCGGGGAGCTGTTTTTT. Protein: CASSLDSGVTGELFF.

The chain recombines TRBV5-6 with TRBJ1-4, with 7 bases identical to TRBD1. Germline V gene data show CDR1 as SGHDT and CDR2 as YYEEEE. V was clipped by 2 bases and J by 11 bases; unmatched bases: 6. The CDR3 is 13 residues long. The CDR3 is CASSLRRGEKLFF. The CDR3 DNA is TGTGCCAGCAGCTTACGCAGGGGGGAGAAACTGTTTTTT.

Only a few counts were recorded for this clone. The V and J genes are TRBV3-1 (or the pseudogene TRBV3-2) and TRBJ2-2, with 12 positions matching TRBD2. Germline V gene data show CDR1 as LGHDT and CDR2 as YNNKEL (reference sequence). V lost 5 bases to trimming and J lost 6 bases; unmatched junction nucleotides: 10. The CDR3 extends over 17 amino acids. The CDR3 DNA is TGTGCCAGCAGCAGGACTAGCGGGATTAATCCGGCCGGGGAGCTGTTTTTT. It encodes CASSRTSGINPAGELFF.

The chain recombines TRBV6-5 with TRBJ1-4, with TRBD1 matching over 9 bases. From germline, CDR1 is MNHEY and CDR2 SVGAGI. The CDR3 length is 14 residues. J lost 8 bases, V lost 7 bases, and 8 bases had no gene match. CDR3 loop: CASKRTGVREKLFF. The CDR3 DNA follows: TGTGCCAGCAAAAGGACAGGGGTTAGGGAAAAACTGTTTTTT.

This clone was detected a few times. The rearrangement links TRBV5-6 to TRBJ1-2; D is unresolved. Germline V gene lookup returns CDR1 SGHDT and CDR2 YYEEEE. The CDR3 is made up of 15 amino acids. With 1 base removed from V and 4 bases from J, the gap between germline ends came to 14 bases. The CDR3 coding sequence is TGTGCCAGCAGCTTGCGCTACCGGGAGACCTATGGCTACACCTTC. This translates into CASSLRYRETYGYTF.

CDR3 protein: CAISEVAGSEQFF. The CDR3 DNA follows: TGTGCCATCAGTGAAGTAGCGGGTAGTGAGCAGTTCTTC. V and J are TRBV10-3 and TRBJ2-1, with TRBD2 identical over 7 bases. The CDR3 spans 13 residues. V gave up 3 bases and J gave up 9 bases; unmatched junction bases: 5. Germline values: CDR1 ENHRY, CDR2 SYGVKD.